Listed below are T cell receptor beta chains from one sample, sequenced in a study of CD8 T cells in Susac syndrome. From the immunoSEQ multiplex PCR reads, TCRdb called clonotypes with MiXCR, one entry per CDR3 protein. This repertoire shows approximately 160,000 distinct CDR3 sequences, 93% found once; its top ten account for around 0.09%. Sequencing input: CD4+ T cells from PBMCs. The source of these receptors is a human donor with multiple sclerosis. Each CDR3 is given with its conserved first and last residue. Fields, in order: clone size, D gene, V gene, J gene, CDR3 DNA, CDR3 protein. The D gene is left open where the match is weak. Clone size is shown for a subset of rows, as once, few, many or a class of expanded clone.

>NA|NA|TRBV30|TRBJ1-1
TGTGCCTGGCTGCAGGGGCAAAGCACTGAAGCTTTCTTT
CAWLQGQSTEAFF
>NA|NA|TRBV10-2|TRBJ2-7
TGCGCCAGCAGCGCCGGGACCGCGACCTACGAGCAGTACTTC
CASSAGTATYEQYF
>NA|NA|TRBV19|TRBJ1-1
TGTGCCAGTAGTATAGTACCTACAGGTGAAGCTTTCTTT
CASSIVPTGEAFF
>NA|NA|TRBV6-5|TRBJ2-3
TGTGCCAGCAGGGAAAGCACAGATACGCAGTATTTT
CASRESTDTQYF
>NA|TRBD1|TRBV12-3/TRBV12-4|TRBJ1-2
TGTGCCAGCACTCCAACCCAGGGGGCAATCTATGGCTACACCTTC
CASTPTQGAIYGYTF
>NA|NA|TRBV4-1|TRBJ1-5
TGCGCCAGCAGCCAAGGACAGGTCCTAGCGGATAGCAATCAGCCCCAGCATTTT
CASSQGQVLADSNQPQHF
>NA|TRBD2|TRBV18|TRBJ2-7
TGTGCCAGCTCACCACTGAGCGGGACTGGCGAGCAGTACTTC
CASSPLSGTGEQYF
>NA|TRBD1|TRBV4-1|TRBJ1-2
TGCGCCAGCAGCCAAGACCCGACAGGGGACGGCTACACCTTC
CASSQDPTGDGYTF
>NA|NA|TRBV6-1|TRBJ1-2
TGTGCCAGCGGCTCAGGGATAGGGGGCTACACCTTC
CASGSGIGGYTF
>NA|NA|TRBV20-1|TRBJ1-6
TGCAGTGCTAGAGATCAACTTTTGAAAAAAAATTCACCCCTCCACTTT
CSARDQLLKKNSPLHF
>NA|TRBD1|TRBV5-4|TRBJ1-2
TGTGCCAGCAGCTCAGGGGGCGCGGTTGCCTATGGCTACACCTTC
CASSSGGAVAYGYTF
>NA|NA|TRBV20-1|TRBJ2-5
TGCAGTGCTAGAGTGAAGGGAGAGACCCAGTACTTC
CSARVKGETQYF
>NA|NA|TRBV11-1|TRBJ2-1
TGTGCCAGCAGCAGAGAACCGGACAGCAATGAGCAGTTCTTC
CASSREPDSNEQFF
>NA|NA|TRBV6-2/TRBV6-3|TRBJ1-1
TGTGCCAGCATCCCCCACGGAGGGAACACTGAAGCTTTCTTT
CASIPHGGNTEAFF
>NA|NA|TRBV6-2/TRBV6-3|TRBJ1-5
TGTGCCAGCAGTGTCGGAGGGTATCAGCCCCAGCATTTT
CASSVGGYQPQHF
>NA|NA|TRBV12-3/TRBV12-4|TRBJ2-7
TGTGCCAGCAGTCCGGAGGGGGGGGTAGAAGGAGGGGGTTTCTACGAGCAGTACTTC
CASSPEGGVEGGGFYEQYF
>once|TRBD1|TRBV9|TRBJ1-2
TGTGCCAGCAGCGTAACCGGGACAGACTTTGGCTACACCTTC
CASSVTGTDFGYTF
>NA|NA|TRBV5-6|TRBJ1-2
TGTGCCAGCAGCTTAAGGGGGGCCGGTGGCTACACCTTC
CASSLRGAGGYTF
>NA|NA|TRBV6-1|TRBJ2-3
TGTGCCAGCAGTGAGTGGTCAGATACGCAGTATTTT
CASSEWSDTQYF
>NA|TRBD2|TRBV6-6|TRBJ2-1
TGTGCCAGCAGTTTAGTAGCGGGAAGCGGGAACAATGAGCAGTTCTTC
CASSLVAGSGNNEQFF
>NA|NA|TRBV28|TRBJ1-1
TGTGCCAGCAGTTTAAGGTTGACAGTGAGCCCGAACACTGAAGCTTTCTTT
CASSLRLTVSPNTEAFF
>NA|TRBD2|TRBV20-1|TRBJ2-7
TGCAGTGCTGCCCAGCCGGCGGGAGGAGGGTACGAGCAGTACTTC
CSAAQPAGGGYEQYF
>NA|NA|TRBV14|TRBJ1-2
TGTGCCAGCAGCCGGGACGGACGAAAAGCTAACTATGGCTACACCTTC
CASSRDGRKANYGYTF
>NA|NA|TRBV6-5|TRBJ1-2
TGTGCCAGCAGTAACGGGGGTCCTAACTATGGCTACACCTTC
CASSNGGPNYGYTF
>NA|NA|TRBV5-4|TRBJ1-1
TGTGCCAGCAGCCGGGGGGATCCCGGCACTGAAGCTTTCTTT
CASSRGDPGTEAFF
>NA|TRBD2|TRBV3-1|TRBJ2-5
TGTGCCAGCAGCCAAGCCGTTTCAGCGGGAGTGAGAGAGACCCAGTACTTC
CASSQAVSAGVRETQYF
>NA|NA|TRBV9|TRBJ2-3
TGTGCCAGCAGCGGGAAAGCGGTGAGCACAGATACGCAGTATTTT
CASSGKAVSTDTQYF
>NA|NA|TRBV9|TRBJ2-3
TGTGCCAGCAGCGTAGCTAGCAGGTCCGGAGATACGCAGTATTTT
CASSVASRSGDTQYF
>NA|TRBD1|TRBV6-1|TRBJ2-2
TGTGCCAGCAGTGGATCCGGGACAGCCCCCGGGGGGGAGCTGTTTTTT
CASSGSGTAPGGELFF
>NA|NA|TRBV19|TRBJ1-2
TGTGCCAGTAGTGCCGGACAGACTAGCTATGGCTACACCTTC
CASSAGQTSYGYTF
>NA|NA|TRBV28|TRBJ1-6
TGTGCCAGCAGTTTACTACAGGAAAATTCACCCCTCCACTTT
CASSLLQENSPLHF
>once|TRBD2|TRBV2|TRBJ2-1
TGTGCCAGCAGTCGGGGGGATGCGGCCTACAATGAGCAGTTCTTC
CASSRGDAAYNEQFF
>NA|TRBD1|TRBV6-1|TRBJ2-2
TGTGCCATCAGCCCTCCTACAGGGGGCATGAACACCGGGGAGCTGTTTTTT
CAISPPTGGMNTGELFF
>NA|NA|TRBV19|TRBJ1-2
TGTGCCAGTAGTATGGGACCAGGTGGAGTCTATGGCTACACCTTC
CASSMGPGGVYGYTF
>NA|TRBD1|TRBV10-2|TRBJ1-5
TGCGCCAGCCAACGGACAGGCCCCAATCAGCCCCAGCATTTT
CASQRTGPNQPQHF
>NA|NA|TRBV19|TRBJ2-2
TGTGCCAGTAGTATTGGGGGCTTGGACACCGGGGAGCTGTTTTTT
CASSIGGLDTGELFF
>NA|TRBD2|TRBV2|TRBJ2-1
TGTGCGGTAAAGGGGACTAGCGGGATCGATGAGCAGTTCTTC
CAVKGTSGIDEQFF
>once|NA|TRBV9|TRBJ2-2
TGTGCCAGCAGCGTAGAGGGGACAATAAACGGGGAGCCGTTTTTT
CASSVEGTINGEPFF
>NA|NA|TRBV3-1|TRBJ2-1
TGTGCCAGCAGCTCTAGGGGGGGAAATGAGCAGTTCTTC
CASSSRGGNEQFF
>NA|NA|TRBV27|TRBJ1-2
TGTGCCAGCACCCCCTGGGGCGACGGTAACTATGGCTACACCTTC
CASTPWGDGNYGYTF
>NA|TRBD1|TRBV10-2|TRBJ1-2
TGCGCCACCAGGCAGGGGGCTACTAACTATGGCTACACCTTC
CATRQGATNYGYTF
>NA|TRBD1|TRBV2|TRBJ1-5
TGTGCCAGCAGTGGGACAGGGGGGCAGCCCCAGCATTTT
CASSGTGGQPQHF
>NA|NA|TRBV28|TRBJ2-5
TGTGCCAGCGAGGGGACACAAGAGACCCAGTACTTC
CASEGTQETQYF
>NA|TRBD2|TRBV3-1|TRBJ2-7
TGTGCCAGCAGCCAAGCTGTGACTAGCGACGAGCAGTACTTC
CASSQAVTSDEQYF